What follows are 10 T cell receptor beta chains derived from one specimen sequenced in a study of shared clonotypes between healthy human individuals. Only in-frame clones appear in the TCRdb table, and some are missing; sequencing was by immunoSEQ multiplex PCR. The table records about 490,000 clones, 70% to 80% of them present only once. Material for sequencing was PBMCs. The receptors derive from a woman between 40 and 50 years old in good health. Some clones in this sample may be carry-over from other donors' samples.

This rearrangement joins TRBV5-1 to TRBJ1-6; no clear D. Looked up from germline, CDR1 is SGHRS and CDR2 is YFSETQ. Trimming removed 0 bases at V and 4 bases at J, with 8 bases between. The CDR3 has 15 amino acids. The CDR3 is CASSLGPGYNSPLHF. CDR3 DNA sequence: TGCGCCAGCAGCTTGGGTCCGGGTTATAATTCACCCCTCCACTTT.

This clone has a handful of counts. The chain recombines TRBV29-1 with TRBJ2-2; D is ambiguous. The CDR3 loop spans 12 amino acids. CDR1 and CDR2 from the germline V gene are SQVTM and ANQGSEA. With 3 bases removed from V and 5 bases from J, the gap between germline ends came to 7 bases. The CDR3 here is CSVDGVTGELFF. CDR3 sequence (DNA): TGCAGCGTTGACGGCGTAACCGGGGAGCTGTTTTTT.

This clone was seen only once. V usage is TRBV28 and J usage is TRBJ2-1; TRBD1 matches 12 bases. The CDR3 is 14 amino acids. Looked up from germline, CDR1 is MDHEN and CDR2 is SYDVKM. V trimming: 2 bases; J trimming: 9 bases; junction bases outside the gene matches: 2. The chain's CDR3 is CASSLGTGGGEQFF. CDR3 bases: TGTGCCAGCAGTTTAGGGACAGGGGGCGGTGAGCAGTTCTTC.

This chain connects TRBV30 to TRBJ1-1; D is undetermined. The CDR3 runs 12 residues. V was shortened by 1 base and J by 4 bases, with 7 bases between the two germline ends. Germline-derived CDR1 and CDR2 are GTSNPN and SVGIG (reference sequence). This CDR3 reads CAWSARGTEAFF. The CDR3 coding sequence is TGTGCCTGGAGTGCTCGGGGCACTGAAGCTTTCTTT.

The CDR3 sequence is CASSQVGRGRSSGANVLTF. CDR3 nucleotide sequence: TGCGCCAGCAGCCAAGTCGGGAGAGGTCGTTCGTCTGGGGCCAACGTCCTGACTTTC. V gene TRBV4-1 combines with J gene TRBJ2-6, with D perhaps matching TRBD2 (6 bases). V lost 1 base and J 1 base, leaving 17 bases between the germline ends. From germline, CDR1 is MGHRA and CDR2 YSYEKL. The CDR3 runs 19 residues.

The V gene is TRBV9, the J gene TRBJ2-3, with TRBD1 as a possible D gene (5 bases). Germline V gives CDR1 SGDLS, CDR2 YYNGEE. The CDR3 is 16 amino acids. V was clipped by 0 bases and J by 2 bases, with 13 bases between them. In nucleotides, the CDR3 is TGTGCCAGCAGCGTAGGCCCAGACAGAGACACAGATACGCAGTATTTT. Translating gives CASSVGPDRDTDTQYF.

J is TRBJ1-5 and V is TRBV19, with 10 bases aligning to TRBD1. Germline V gene lookup returns CDR1 LNHDA and CDR2 SQIVND (reference sequence). CDR3 size: 15 residues. V gave up 3 bases and J gave up 6 bases; unmatched junction bases: 5. The CDR3 DNA sequence: TGTGCCAGTAGTATTCGACAGGGGGCAGGTCAGCCCCAGCATTTT. Protein sequence: CASSIRQGAGQPQHF.

This rearrangement joins TRBV11-2 to TRBJ2-1, with 9 positions matching TRBD1. Germline CDR1 is SGHAT and CDR2 is FQNNGV. The trim removed 11 bases at V and 1 base at J, leaving 6 bases unmatched. The CDR3 is 14 amino acids. CDR3 region: CAAGDRESYNEQFF. The CDR3 nucleotides are TGTGCCGCCGGGGACAGGGAATCCTACAATGAGCAGTTCTTC.

The chain couples TRBV7-2 to TRBJ2-3, with D unresolved. The CDR3 length is 11 residues. V was clipped by 5 bases and J by 8 bases, with 8 bases between them. Per germline, CDR1 SGHTA and CDR2 FQGNSA. The DNA of the CDR3 is TGTGCCAGCAGCCTCGATGTTACGCAGTATTTT. This gives the protein CASSLDVTQYF.

The V and J genes are TRBV28 and TRBJ2-5, with TRBD1 identical over 9 bases. Germline V lookup: CDR1 MDHEN, CDR2 SYDVKM. The CDR3 is 16 residues long. The J segment lost 6 bases and the V segment lost 2 bases, leaving 10 bases of the junction unmatched. CDR3 bases: TGTGCCAGCAGTTTACCCCTCAGACAGGGGGGTAAGACCCAGTACTTC. Amino acid sequence: CASSLPLRQGGKTQYF. Using reference TRBV28 and TRBJ2-5 for the parts outside the CDR3, the full variable domain is DVKVTQSSRYLVKRTGEKVFLECVQDMDHENMFWYRQDPGLGLRLIYFSYDVKMKEKGDIPEGYSVSREKKERFSLILESASTNQTSMYLCASSLPLRQGGKTQYFGPGTRLLVL.